These 27 T cell receptor beta chains were all obtained from the same sample, sequenced in a study of blood T cell repertoires in COVID-19. Using immunoSEQ multiplex PCR, the repertoire was profiled, and TCRdb retains in-frame clones only, with some absent. Of about 190,000 clones listed, about 85% are singletons. The sequenced material came from peripheral blood. These receptors came from a man between 70 and 80 years old with active or convalescent COVID-19.

The V and J genes are TRBV29-1 and TRBJ2-1, with 7 nucleotides matching TRBD1. The length of the CDR3 is 13 residues. Germline CDR1 reads SQVTM; CDR2 reads ANQGSEA. With V trimmed by 6 bases and J by 4 bases, 6 bases remained unmatched. The CDR3: CSVRGQNYNEQFF. CDR3 sequence (DNA): TGCAGCGTCAGGGGACAGAATTACAATGAGCAGTTCTTC.

The rearrangement links TRBV2 to TRBJ2-1; no clear D gene. This CDR3 is 14 amino acids long. From germline, CDR1 is SNHLY and CDR2 FYNNEI. V lost 2 bases to trimming and J lost 1 base, with 6 bases between them. The CDR3, as DNA: TGTGCCAGCAGTGAATCTGAGTCCTACAATGAGCAGTTCTTC. Translation gives CASSESESYNEQFF.

The chain employs TRBV28 and TRBJ1-6; 12 bases align to TRBD1. Germline V CDR1 and CDR2: MDHEN, SYDVKM. The V and J ends lost 6 bases and 3 bases, in that order; junction bases with no gene match: 9. The CDR3 covers 18 residues. In nucleotides, the CDR3 is TGTGCCAGCAGAGGGACAGGGGGCGTACCAAACTATAATTCACCCCTCCACTTT. Its translation: CASRGTGGVPNYNSPLHF.

CDR3 in amino acids: CAWGTSRYNEQFF. CDR3 bases: TGTGCCTGGGGGACTAGCCGATACAATGAGCAGTTCTTC. The chain has TRBV30 and TRBJ2-1; 9 nucleotides line up with TRBD2. The CDR3 extends over 13 amino acids. Germline V gene data show CDR1 as GTSNPN and CDR2 as SVGIG (reference sequence). V was pared by 5 bases and J by 4 bases, with 3 bases of the junction left unmatched.

This chain joins TRBV11-3 and TRBJ2-7, with 12 bases lining up with TRBD2. V lost 5 bases and J lost 3; bases outside the gene matches: 5. There are 15 residues in the CDR3. Germline V gene data show CDR1 as SGHNT and CDR2 as YENEEA. The DNA of the CDR3 is TGTGCCAGCAGCCGGACTAGCGGGGATTACTACGAGCAGTACTTC. It is translated as CASSRTSGDYYEQYF.

V is TRBV6-5 and J is TRBJ1-2; 7 bases are a match to TRBD1. Unmatched junction bases numbered 5, after V lost 6 bases and J lost 1 base. This CDR3 has 14 residues. Germline V gene lookup returns CDR1 MNHEY and CDR2 SVGAGI. This chain's CDR3 is CASRRDSLNYGYTF. CDR3 bases: TGTGCCAGCAGACGGGACAGCCTTAACTATGGCTACACCTTC.

This chain connects TRBV28 to TRBJ2-3; D is ambiguous. Germline V gene data show CDR1 as MDHEN and CDR2 as SYDVKM. CDR3 length: 12 residues. V dropped 5 bases and J dropped 3 bases, with 6 bases sitting between them. In nucleotides, the CDR3 is TGTGCCAGCAGTACGGAGACAGATACGCAGTATTTT. The encoded protein is CASSTETDTQYF.

This clone appeared a single time. This rearrangement joins TRBV9 to TRBJ1-1, with D maybe TRBD1 (6 bases). This CDR3 comprises 14 residues. Per germline, CDR1 SGDLS and CDR2 YYNGEE. The V gene lost 4 bases and the J gene lost 3 bases, with 13 bases spanning the gap. CDR3 region: CASSKNRVDTEAFF. In DNA, the CDR3 is TGTGCCAGCAGCAAAAACAGGGTGGACACTGAAGCTTTCTTT.

The chain carries TRBV20-1 and TRBJ2-1; D is perhaps TRBD2 (5 bases). Germline CDR1 DFQATT, CDR2 SNEGSKA (reference sequence). V was cut by 6 bases and J by 8 bases, with 11 bases left in between. The CDR3 spans 11 residues. The CDR3 reads CSAPTRDEQFF. DNA of the CDR3: TGCAGTGCCCCAACTAGAGATGAGCAGTTCTTC.

The rearrangement uses TRBV21-1 and TRBJ1-1; the table names TRBD1, a call not compared with the DNA. TRBV21-1 is listed as a pseudogene. The CDR3 has 14 amino acids. The DNA of the CDR3 is TGTGCCAGCAGCGAGACAGGGTTTCGGATTGAAGCTTTCTTT. Amino acid sequence: CASSETGFRIEAFF.

The chain is built from TRBV10-1 and TRBJ1-2, with D perhaps TRBD1 (5 bases). Germline CDR1 and CDR2: WNHNN and SYGVQD (reference sequence). CDR3 length: 12 amino acids. Deletions cut 3 bases from V and 3 bases from J, with 5 bases between. In DNA form, the CDR3 reads TGCGCCAGCAGTGAAGGGGACTATGGCTACACCTTC. Amino acids: CASSEGDYGYTF.

The chain is built from TRBV6-1 and TRBJ2-4; 7 bases align to TRBD2. Germline CDR1 and CDR2: MNHNS and SASEGT. Trimming at V came to 1 base and at J to 16 bases, leaving 4 bases not matched to a gene. The CDR3 runs 11 residues. CDR3 bases: TGTGCCAGCAGTGAAGGGGGAGGGCCATACTTC. This codes for CASSEGGGPYF.

This chain joins TRBV15 and TRBJ2-3; D is possibly TRBD2 (6 bases). V shed 6 bases and J shed 2 bases, with 18 bases lying between them. There are 16 residues in the CDR3. Germline CDR1 reads LNHNV; CDR2 reads YYDKDF (reference sequence). For the CDR3, the DNA is TGTGCCACCAGAGGAGATCCGGGACTCCCCACAGATACGCAGTATTTT. Residues: CATRGDPGLPTDTQYF.

The V and J genes are TRBV7-2 and TRBJ2-5; 13 bases align to TRBD2. Per germline, CDR1 SGHTA and CDR2 FQGNSA. The CDR3 is made up of 16 amino acids. V trimming: 1 base; J trimming: 5 bases; junction bases outside the gene matches: 4. CDR3 nucleotide sequence: TGTGCCAGCAGCTTAGGGGGACTAGCGGGACTTGAGACCCAGTACTTC. Translated, it gives CASSLGGLAGLETQYF.

The V call is TRBV2, the J call TRBJ2-1; no firm D call. CDR1 SNHLY and CDR2 FYNNEI come from the germline V gene. The V end was cut by 2 bases, the J end by 0 bases, with 14 bases between. The CDR3 is made up of 17 amino acids. The CDR3 is CASSEPPEPSSYNEQFF. CDR3 coding DNA: TGTGCCAGCAGTGAACCCCCAGAACCTAGCTCCTACAATGAGCAGTTCTTC.

The CDR3: CASSPSGGGYETQYF. The CDR3 nucleotides read TGTGCCAGTAGCCCTAGCGGGGGGGGTTATGAGACCCAGTACTTC. V gene TRBV19 combines with J gene TRBJ2-5; 12 positions agree with TRBD2. Germline CDR1 reads LNHDA; CDR2 reads SQIVND (reference sequence). Germline trimming cut 6 bases from V and 5 bases from J; bases unmatched to any gene: 7. The CDR3 totals 15 residues.

The chain links TRBV6-5 to TRBJ1-2, with D possibly being TRBD1 (6 bases). V shed 10 bases and J shed 1 base, with 16 bases lying between them. Germline CDR1 is MNHEY and CDR2 is SVGAGI. There are 14 residues in the CDR3. This CDR3 reads CATNRGGSNYGYTF. In nucleotides, the CDR3 is TGTGCCACCAATAGGGGGGGTAGTAACTATGGCTACACCTTC.

The rearrangement joins TRBV3-1 (or the pseudogene TRBV3-2) to TRBJ2-1, with 8 bases aligning to TRBD2. CDR3 size: 16 residues. The ends lost 1 base at V and 1 base at J; junction bases unmatched: 3. CDR1 LGHDT and CDR2 YNNKEL come from the germline V gene (reference sequence). CDR3 amino acids: CASSQGRGASYNEQFF. DNA of the CDR3: TGTGCCAGCAGCCAAGGGCGGGGGGCTTCCTACAATGAGCAGTTCTTC.

This chain joins TRBV7-2 and TRBJ2-1; possibly TRBD2 for D (5 bases). Germline CDR1 reads SGHTA; CDR2 reads FQGNSA. The CDR3 length is 13 residues. V was trimmed by 6 bases and J by 9 bases, leaving 15 bases between them. The CDR3 reads CASRSSLRGEQFF. CDR3 DNA sequence: TGTGCCAGCAGGTCGTCCCTCCGGGGTGAGCAGTTCTTC.

This sequence joins TRBV2 and TRBJ1-5; 10 nucleotides align to TRBD1. Germline values: CDR1 SNHLY, CDR2 FYNNEI. This CDR3 region has 18 residues. The trim removed 4 bases at V and 0 bases at J, leaving 9 bases unmatched. The CDR3 DNA sequence: TGTGCCAGCAGTGGACAGGGGGCCTCATCGTATAGCAATCAGCCCCAGCATTTT. It specifies CASSGQGASSYSNQPQHF.

The rearrangement links TRBV7-9 to TRBJ1-1; TRBD1 aligns across 7 bases. Unmatched junction bases numbered 4, after V lost 5 bases and J lost 1 base. This CDR3 is 14 amino acids long. The V gene's germline CDR1 is SEHNR and CDR2 FQNEAQ (reference sequence). This CDR3 reads CASSLTGKNTEAFF. The CDR3 DNA sequence: TGTGCCAGCAGCCTGACAGGGAAGAACACTGAAGCTTTCTTT.

V usage is TRBV5-6 and J usage is TRBJ2-7, with D possibly matching TRBD1 (6 bases). Trimming removed 3 bases from V and 2 bases from J, with 12 bases in between. Germline CDR1 and CDR2: SGHDT and YYEEEE. This CDR3 has 14 amino acids. The CDR3 bases are TGTGCCAGCAGCTCACAGGGCTTAACCTACGAGCAGTACTTC. Its translation is CASSSQGLTYEQYF. Together with reference TRBV5-6 and TRBJ2-7, the CDR3 gives the full variable domain: DAGVTQSPTHLIKTRGQQVTLRCSPKSGHDTVSWYQQALGQGPQFIFQYYEEEERQRGNFPDRFSGHQFPNYSSELNVNALLLGDSALYLCASSSQGLTYEQYFGPGTRLTVT.

The chain joins TRBV6-2 or TRBV6-3 to TRBJ1-2; D may be TRBD1 (6 bases). The CDR3 is made up of 12 amino acids. Per the germline V gene, CDR1 is MNHEY and CDR2 is SVGEGT. Trimming pared 6 bases from V and 4 bases from J, leaving 9 bases between. CDR3 amino acids: CASSRGSYGYTF. The CDR3 bases are TGTGCCAGCAGCAGGGGTTCCTATGGCTACACCTTC.

The genes are TRBV7-9 and TRBJ2-1; tentatively, D is TRBD2 (6 bases). Germline CDR1 SEHNR, CDR2 FQNEAQ (reference sequence). V lost 2 bases, J lost 4 bases, and 21 bases lay in between. The CDR3 totals 18 residues. The CDR3: CASSLMGGILWGYNEQFF. As DNA, the CDR3 is TGTGCCAGCAGCTTAATGGGCGGGATCCTTTGGGGTTACAATGAGCAGTTCTTC.

The CDR3: CAWSPGLAGPQETQYF. The CDR3 DNA sequence: TGTGCCTGGAGTCCAGGACTAGCGGGGCCCCAAGAGACCCAGTACTTC. The chain joins TRBV30 to TRBJ2-5, with 12 bases lining up with TRBD2. The ends lost 2 bases at V and 1 base at J; junction bases unmatched: 5. Germline V gene sequence: CDR1 GTSNPN, CDR2 SVGIG (reference sequence). CDR3 length equals 16 residues.

The chain employs TRBV5-1 and TRBJ2-7, with 8 bases matching TRBD1. CDR3 size: 15 residues. CDR1 and CDR2 from the germline V gene are SGHRS and YFSETQ. After removal of 4 bases from V and 0 bases from J, the junction contained 6 bases not matched to a gene. The CDR3 loop reads CASSGGTGGSYEQYF. The DNA for the CDR3 is TGCGCCAGCAGCGGCGGGACAGGTGGCTCCTACGAGCAGTACTTC.

This clone is a singleton in its sample. CDR3 coding DNA: TGCGCCAGCAGCTTGGCTCAGGGGGCTATGTACGAGCAGTACTTC. It encodes CASSLAQGAMYEQYF. The chain has TRBV5-1 and TRBJ2-7; TRBD1 matches 8 bases. The CDR3 runs to 15 residues. Trimming cost V 0 bases and J 4 bases; bases outside gene matches: 6. The germline V gene encodes CDR1 SGHRS and CDR2 YFSETQ.